This entry describes one T cell receptor beta chain. Its antigen is not identified. V lost 2 bases and J lost 0; bases outside the gene matches: 2. The CDR3 length is 15 residues. The germline gives CDR1 GTSNPN, CDR2 SVGIG (reference sequence). Both 60 Vbeta primers and 13 Jbeta primers went into the PCR. Generated by immunoSEQ multiplex PCR, the TCRdb table keeps only in-frame clones and is missing some. The table shows about 130,000 clones, with 75% to 85% occurring only once. Sampled while nominally healthy, donors likely had unrecorded immune exposures. The record originates from a study of cytomegalovirus exposure and HLA in healthy donors. For the study at large: From 170 million or so T cells, an earlier analysis saw roughly 100 million unique TCR beta sequences. Regarding the study as a whole: Certain indistinguishable V segments, among them TRBV6-2 and TRBV6-3, were excluded.

The chain couples TRBV30 to TRBJ2-1; 9 bases match TRBD2. The sequence was collected from a man younger than 45 in good health and CMV-seropositive. The sequencing sample was made of PBMCs. Written as DNA, the CDR3 is TGTGCCTGGAGTTTTAGCGGGAGCTCCTACAATGAGCAGTTCTTC. This codes for CAWSFSGSSYNEQFF. The full variable domain, its missing parts supplied by reference TRBV30 and TRBJ2-1, is SQTIHQWPATLVQPVGSPLSLECTVEGTSNPNLYWYRQAAGRGLQLLFYSVGIGQISSEVPQNLSASRPQDRQFILSSKKLLLSDSGFYLCAWSFSGSSYNEQFFGPGTRLTVL.